A single sample is the source of the 30 T cell receptor beta chains below, sequenced in a study of control samples from healthy donors and cancer patients. TCRdb keeps only in-frame clones here, not all; method: immunoSEQ multiplex PCR. Among around 140,000 clones listed, 94% were seen once. Sequencing used blood. The receptors derive from a middle-aged man in good health.

The genes are TRBV7-2 and TRBJ1-6, with TRBD1 identical over 7 bases. V trimming: 5 bases; J trimming: 2 bases; junction bases outside the gene matches: 3. Looked up from germline, CDR1 is SGHTA and CDR2 is FQGNSA. The CDR3 length is 15 residues. The CDR3 sequence: CASSTGQAYNSPLHF. CDR3 coding DNA: TGTGCCAGCAGCACAGGACAGGCCTATAATTCACCCCTCCACTTT.

V and J are TRBV12-3 or TRBV12-4 and TRBJ1-1; tentatively, D is TRBD1 (5 bases). This CDR3 has 12 amino acids. Trimming stripped 2 bases from V and 7 bases from J, with 8 bases between. This CDR3 is CASSLNRHEAFF. The CDR3 DNA follows: TGTGCCAGCAGTTTAAACAGGCATGAAGCTTTCTTT.

V is TRBV9 and J is TRBJ1-1; 10 positions match TRBD1. The germline V gene encodes CDR1 SGDLS and CDR2 YYNGEE. With V trimmed by 0 bases and J by 5 bases, 10 bases remained unmatched. This CDR3 is 17 amino acids long. DNA of the CDR3: TGTGCCAGCAGCGTAGGACCCGGACAGGGGGTAAATACTGAAGCTTTCTTT. As protein: CASSVGPGQGVNTEAFF.

The J gene is TRBJ2-3, the V gene TRBV11-2; the D is unclear. Trimming took off 5 bases at V and 0 bases at J, with 12 bases between the two ends. CDR1 is SGHAT and CDR2 is FQNNGV in the germline V gene. The CDR3 has 15 amino acids. The CDR3 nucleotides read TGTGCCAGCAGCCCACAGACAACTAGCACAGATACGCAGTATTTT. Amino acids: CASSPQTTSTDTQYF.

The CDR3 region is CASSEAGGTHQPQHF. The CDR3 nucleotides are TGTGCCAGCAGTGAAGCTGGAGGAACCCATCAGCCCCAGCATTTT. This chain joins TRBV6-1 and TRBJ1-5; unclear D gene. Trimming took off 0 bases at V and 5 bases at J, with 11 bases between the two ends. CDR1 is MNHNS, CDR2 SASEGT, per germline. The CDR3 extends over 15 amino acids.

This chain joins TRBV5-6 and TRBJ1-2; D remains unclear. The CDR3 spans 14 residues. Germline V gene lookup returns CDR1 SGHDT and CDR2 YYEEEE. Trimming removed 1 base from V and 2 bases from J, with 9 bases in between. The CDR3 loop is CASSLRVGNYGYTF. The CDR3 DNA reads TGTGCCAGCAGCTTGCGTGTGGGGAACTATGGCTACACCTTC.

V usage is TRBV2 and J usage is TRBJ1-2; 9 bases align to TRBD1. Germline V gene sequence: CDR1 SNHLY, CDR2 FYNNEI. The CDR3 spans 15 residues. V shed 10 bases, J shed 8 bases, and the junction held 17 bases outside the gene matches. In DNA, the CDR3 is TGTGCCACCAGGGAAGGGACAGGGAGTTTGCAGGGCTACACCTTC. This translates into CATREGTGSLQGYTF.

The chain carries TRBV21-1 and TRBJ1-5; the table's D call, TRBD1, has no DNA check behind it. TRBV21-1 is termed a pseudogene. This CDR3 comprises 15 residues. Here the CDR3 DNA reads TGTGCCAGCAGCAAGGGGCCTAATAGCAATCAGCCCCAGCATTTT. Translating it yields CASSKGPNSNQPQHF.

Worth noting for this clone: At one end the junction does not follow the germline gene, possibly because of a read error. J is TRBJ2-5 and V is TRBV7-7, with no clear D. The CDR3 is 8 residues long. Germline V lookup: CDR1 SSHAT, CDR2 FNYEAQ (reference sequence). The CDR3 region has the DNA TGTGCTAGCAGCCCCGGATACTTC. It is translated as CASSPGYF.

The chain carries TRBV6-6 and TRBJ1-4, with 10 bases matching TRBD1. The CDR3 has 14 amino acids. V shed 9 bases, J shed 8 bases, and the junction held 9 bases outside the gene matches. Looked up from germline, CDR1 is MNHNY and CDR2 is SVGAGI (reference sequence). DNA for the CDR3: TGTGCCAGTCGCCGGGACAGGGGAAGCGAAAAACTGTTTTTT. It codes for CASRRDRGSEKLFF.

The chain employs TRBV6-5 and TRBJ2-2; 7 nucleotides line up with TRBD2. There are 12 residues in the CDR3. CDR1 and CDR2 from the germline V gene are MNHEY and SVGAGI. J gave up 6 bases and V 6 bases, and 1 base lay outside the gene matches. The CDR3 DNA reads as TGTGCCAGCAGCCGGGGGGCCGGGGAGCTGTTTTTT. Translation: CASSRGAGELFF.

The chain carries TRBV5-1 and TRBJ1-1; D uncertain. The V and J ends lost 0 bases and 1 base respectively, with 10 bases between them. Germline assignment: CDR1 SGHRS and CDR2 YFSETQ. The CDR3 sequence is 15 residues long. The CDR3 nucleotides are TGCGCCAGCAGCTTGGGGGGTAGTAGGAACACTGAAGCTTTCTTT. Its translation: CASSLGGSRNTEAFF.

The chain carries TRBV23-1 and TRBJ1-5, with D unclear. TRBV23-1 is recorded as an ORF, its role being uncertain. This CDR3 has 11 residues. Between the trimmed V and J ends, which lost 7 bases and 6 bases, there was a span of 7 bases. The CDR3 reads CASILTQPQHF. The CDR3 DNA sequence: TGCGCCAGCATCCTTACTCAGCCCCAGCATTTT.

The V call is TRBV27, the J call TRBJ2-7; 7 nucleotides align to TRBD1. This CDR3 has 15 residues. Germline V lookup: CDR1 MNHEY, CDR2 SMNVEV (reference sequence). With V trimmed by 4 bases and J by 2 bases, 8 bases remained unmatched. CDR3 sequence (DNA): TGTGCCAGCAGTTACGACAGGGATGGGGCCTACGAGCAGTACTTC. This encodes CASSYDRDGAYEQYF.

The genes are TRBV6-5 and TRBJ1-5, with D perhaps TRBD1 (5 bases). CDR3 length: 15 residues. Per the germline V gene, CDR1 is MNHEY and CDR2 is SVGAGI. Trimming pared 4 bases from V and 0 bases from J, leaving 10 bases between. This CDR3 is CASSSGTSSNQPQHF. The DNA of the CDR3 is TGTGCCAGCAGTTCGGGGACCTCTAGCAATCAGCCCCAGCATTTT.

The V gene is TRBV18, the J gene TRBJ2-3, with D perhaps matching TRBD2 (5 bases). V shed 1 base and J shed 0 bases, with 11 bases lying between them. This CDR3 is 16 amino acids long. Germline V gene lookup returns CDR1 KGHSH and CDR2 LQKENI. The CDR3 sequence is CASSPQSGASTDTQYF. The CDR3 DNA reads as TGTGCCAGCTCACCACAGAGCGGAGCTAGCACAGATACGCAGTATTTT.

This rearrangement joins TRBV6-2 or TRBV6-3 to TRBJ2-5; 7 bases map to TRBD2. The V segment lost 5 bases and the J segment 2 bases; nucleotides outside the gene matches: 5. The CDR3 totals 14 residues. The germline V gene has CDR1 MNHEY and CDR2 SVGEGT. CDR3 nucleotide sequence: TGTGCCAGCAGTGACTGGCGGGGGCAAGAGACCCAGTACTTC. It translates to CASSDWRGQETQYF.

CDR3 DNA: TGTGCCAGCAGCCAATTTCAGGGGGTGGGGTACGAGCAGTACTTC. Amino acid sequence: CASSQFQGVGYEQYF. The chain uses TRBV3-1 (or the pseudogene TRBV3-2) and TRBJ2-7; 7 bases match TRBD1. The CDR3 has 15 amino acids. The germline gives CDR1 LGHDT, CDR2 YNNKEL (reference sequence). The junction had 8 bases not matched to a gene; V was cut back by 2 bases and J by 4 bases.

The chain is built from TRBV7-9 and TRBJ1-3; D perhaps matches TRBD1 (5 bases). From germline, CDR1 is SEHNR and CDR2 FQNEAQ (reference sequence). The CDR3 has 15 residues. Trimming stripped 1 base from V and 4 bases from J, with 11 bases between. The CDR3, as DNA: TGTGCCAGCAGCTTAGTTGGGGGGAGAGGAAACACCATATATTTT. It is translated as CASSLVGGRGNTIYF.

The chain uses TRBV6-5 and TRBJ1-4, with D possibly matching TRBD1 (6 bases). V lost 6 bases, J lost 8 bases, and 13 bases lay in between. This CDR3 comprises 13 residues. Per germline, CDR1 MNHEY and CDR2 SVGAGI. CDR3 nucleotides: TGTGCCAGCAGGGACAGTAGGATGGAAAAACTGTTTTTT. Amino acid sequence: CASRDSRMEKLFF.

This chain links TRBV28 with TRBJ2-7; D remains unclear. The CDR3 extends over 13 amino acids. V was shortened by 2 bases and J by 2 bases, with 7 bases between the two germline ends. Germline V gene sequence: CDR1 MDHEN, CDR2 SYDVKM. CDR3 in amino acids: CASSLAITYEQYF. The CDR3 DNA is TGTGCCAGCAGTTTAGCCATAACCTACGAGCAGTACTTC.

CDR3 sequence: CASSLWGQRSGGANVLTF. The CDR3 DNA is TGCGCCAGCAGCTTGTGGGGACAACGCTCTGGAGGGGCCAACGTCCTGACTTTC. The chain joins TRBV5-1 to TRBJ2-6; possible D gene TRBD1, 6 bases. The ends were cut back, 1 base at V and 4 bases at J, with 18 bases in the middle. This CDR3 is built from 18 residues. The germline gives CDR1 SGHRS, CDR2 YFSETQ.

The CDR3 loop reads CASSDGLAGGREQYF. The CDR3 DNA follows: TGTGCCAGCAGTGACGGACTAGCGGGGGGGCGGGAGCAGTACTTC. V and J are TRBV27 and TRBJ2-7; TRBD2 matches at 15 bases. The CDR3 has 15 residues. V shed 5 bases and J 7 bases; nucleotides not matched to a gene: 6. The germline gives CDR1 MNHEY, CDR2 SMNVEV (reference sequence).

V is TRBV12-5 and J is TRBJ1-5; D remains ambiguous. In germline, CDR1 is LGHNT, CDR2 FRNRAP. The CDR3 consists of 16 residues. V lost 0 bases, J lost 2 bases, and 11 bases lay in between. The CDR3 region has the DNA TGTGCTAGTGGTTTGGTACGCGTGGGTGGCAATCAGCCCCAGCATTTT. Translating it yields CASGLVRVGGNQPQHF.

This clone was found once. This rearrangement joins TRBV4-1 to TRBJ2-7; D unresolved. This CDR3 has 13 amino acids. Trimming took off 0 bases at V and 5 bases at J, with 8 bases between the two ends. Per the germline V gene, CDR1 is MGHRA and CDR2 is YSYEKL. CDR3 loop: CASSQDPQDEQYF. CDR3 nucleotide sequence: TGCGCCAGCAGCCAAGATCCCCAGGACGAGCAGTACTTC.

The rearrangement uses TRBV4-3 and TRBJ2-2; TRBD1 or TRBD2 may be the D gene (5 bases each). Trimming took off 1 base at V and 10 bases at J, with 28 bases between the two ends. Germline V CDR1 and CDR2: LGHNA, YSLEER. The CDR3 sequence is 19 residues long. Written as DNA, the CDR3 is TGCGCCAGCAGCCAAGCGGAGGCGGCAGGGTACCTCCCCGGGGAGGAGCTGTTTTTT. This gives the protein CASSQAEAAGYLPGEELFF.

The chain uses TRBV6-1 and TRBJ2-5; perhaps TRBD2 as D (5 bases). CDR1 is MNHNS, CDR2 SASEGT, per germline. Trimming stripped 1 base from V and 4 bases from J, with 10 bases between. This CDR3 is built from 14 residues. This CDR3 reads CASSEGSGSETQYF. CDR3 nucleotide sequence: TGTGCCAGCAGTGAAGGGTCGGGGTCAGAGACCCAGTACTTC.

The V call is TRBV5-1, the J call TRBJ2-2, with 8 bases lining up with TRBD1. Germline CDR1 and CDR2: SGHRS and YFSETQ. This CDR3 has 15 residues. J was trimmed by 1 base and V by 4 bases; bases with no gene match: 3. CDR3 nucleotides: TGCGCCAGCAGCGCGGACAGGGTGAACACCGGGGAGCTGTTTTTT. As protein: CASSADRVNTGELFF.

This chain links TRBV28 with TRBJ1-1; the match to TRBD1 covers 9 bases. The CDR3 totals 14 residues. Per germline, CDR1 MDHEN and CDR2 SYDVKM. V lost 6 bases and J lost 1; bases outside the gene matches: 3. The chain's CDR3 is CASSGQGTNTEAFF. The CDR3 DNA follows: TGTGCCAGCAGCGGACAGGGGACGAACACTGAAGCTTTCTTT.

The chain employs TRBV28 and TRBJ1-1; D uncertain. CDR3 length: 12 residues. Trimming left V 11 bases short and J 2 bases short, with 12 bases between. In germline, CDR1 is MDHEN, CDR2 SYDVKM. CDR3 coding DNA: TGTGCCGGCGGAGGGCGAAACACTGAAGCTTTCTTT. Translating it yields CAGGGRNTEAFF. Variable domain in full (rest from reference TRBV28 and TRBJ1-1): DVKVTQSSRYLVKRTGEKVFLECVQDMDHENMFWYRQDPGLGLRLIYFSYDVKMKEKGDIPEGYSVSREKKERFSLILESASTNQTSMYLCAGGGRNTEAFFGQGTRLTVV.